This T cell receptor beta chain derives from a study of T-cell memory formation after mild COVID-19. About the study: Largely donor-specific sequence clusters came from a couple of donors.

MiXCR, applied by TCRdb to the 5' RACE reads, yields one record per CDR3 protein. The sample yields around 200,000 distinct CDR3 sequences, over 9.5% seen once. Whole-study results and caveats: Clones contracting across day 15 to 85 had a balanced CD4/CD8 profile; later expanding clones leaned CD4+.

Deletions cut 5 bases from V and 0 bases from J, with 12 bases between. CDR3 size: 15 residues. CDR1 and CDR2 (germline): SGDLS, YYNGEE. The sample holds a few counts of this clonotype. The antigen is not known. The TCR originated in a man between 18 and 29 years old who had mild COVID-19 (a few samples of this study predate the infection). Cell type and time point are not known. V usage is TRBV9 and J usage is TRBJ2-1, with unresolved D. Sequencing used PBMCs or a T cell subset sorted from them (not recorded which). The CDR3 nucleotides read TGTGCCAGCAGTCCAGCCCCGAGCTCCTACAATGAGCAGTTCTTC. It yields the protein CASSPAPSSYNEQFF. Together with reference TRBV9 and TRBJ2-1, the CDR3 gives the full variable domain: DSGVTQTPKHLITATGQRVTLRCSPRSGDLSVYWYQQSLDQGLQFLIQYYNGEERAKGNILERFSAQQFPDLHSELNLSSLELGDSALYFCASSPAPSSYNEQFFGPGTRLTVL.